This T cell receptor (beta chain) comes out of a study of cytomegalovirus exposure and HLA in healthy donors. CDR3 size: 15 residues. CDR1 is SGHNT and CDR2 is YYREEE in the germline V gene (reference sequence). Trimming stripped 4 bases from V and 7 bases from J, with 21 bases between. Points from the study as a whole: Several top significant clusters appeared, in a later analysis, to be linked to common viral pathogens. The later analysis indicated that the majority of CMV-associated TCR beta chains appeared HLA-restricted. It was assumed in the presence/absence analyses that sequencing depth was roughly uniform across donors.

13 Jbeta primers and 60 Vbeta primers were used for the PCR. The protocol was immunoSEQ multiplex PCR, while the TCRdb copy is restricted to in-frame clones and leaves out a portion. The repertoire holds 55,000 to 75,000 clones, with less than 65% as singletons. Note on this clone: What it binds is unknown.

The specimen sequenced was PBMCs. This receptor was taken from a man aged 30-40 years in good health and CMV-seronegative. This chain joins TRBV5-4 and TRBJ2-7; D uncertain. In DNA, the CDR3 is TGTGCCAGCAGCCAGCCGGGTTCGAGCCCTCGTGAGCAGTACTTC. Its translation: CASSQPGSSPREQYF.